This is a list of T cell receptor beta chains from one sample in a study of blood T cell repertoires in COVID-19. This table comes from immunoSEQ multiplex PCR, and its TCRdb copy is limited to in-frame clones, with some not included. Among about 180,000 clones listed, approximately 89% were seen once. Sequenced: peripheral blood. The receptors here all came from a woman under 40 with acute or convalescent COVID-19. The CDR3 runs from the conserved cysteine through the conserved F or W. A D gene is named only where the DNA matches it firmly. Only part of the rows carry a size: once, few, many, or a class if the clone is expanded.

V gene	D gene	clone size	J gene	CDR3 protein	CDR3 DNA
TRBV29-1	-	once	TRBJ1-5	CRSSGDQHF	TGCAGATCTAGTGGTGACCAGCATTTT
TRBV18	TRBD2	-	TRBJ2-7	CASSPLRASGNGYEQYF	TGTGCCAGCTCACCCCTTCGAGCTAGCGGGAACGGGTACGAGCAGTACTTC
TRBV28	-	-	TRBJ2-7	CASSSPAGEATYEQYF	TGTGCCAGCAGTTCCCCCGCCGGGGAGGCTACCTACGAGCAGTACTTC
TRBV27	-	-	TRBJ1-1	CASSLIFGDTEAFF	TGTGCCAGCAGTCTAATCTTTGGTGACACTGAAGCTTTCTTT
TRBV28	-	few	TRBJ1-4	CASSATPVWEKLFF	TGTGCCAGCAGCGCAACCCCAGTGTGGGAGAAACTGTTTTTT
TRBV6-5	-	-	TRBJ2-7	CASSPTSLEQYF	TGTGCCAGCAGCCCGACTTCTCTCGAGCAGTACTTC
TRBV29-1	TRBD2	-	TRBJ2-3	CSGSGRGADTQYF	TGCAGCGGGAGCGGGAGGGGGGCAGATACGCAGTATTTT
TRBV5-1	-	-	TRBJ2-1	CASSLARVNGYNEQFF	TGCGCCAGCAGCTTGGCCCGGGTCAATGGGTACAATGAGCAGTTCTTC
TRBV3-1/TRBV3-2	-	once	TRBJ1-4	CASSHRRANEKLFF	TGTGCCAGCAGCCATCGGAGAGCTAATGAAAAACTGTTTTTT
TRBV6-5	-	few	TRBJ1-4	CASSHGGLTEKLFF	TGTGCCAGCAGTCACGGGGGGCTAACGGAGAAACTGTTTTTT
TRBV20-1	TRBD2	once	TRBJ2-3	CSATGTSTQYF	TGCAGTGCTACCGGGACTAGCACGCAGTATTTT
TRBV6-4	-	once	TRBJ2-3	CASSITRTDTQYF	TGTGCCAGCTCCATAACACGCACAGATACGCAGTATTTT
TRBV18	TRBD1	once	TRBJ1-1	CASSSQGATAGTEAFF	TGTGCCAGCTCATCACAGGGGGCCACGGCAGGCACTGAAGCTTTCTTT
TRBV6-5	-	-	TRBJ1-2	CASRGRGIYGYTF	TGTGCCAGCAGGGGGCGCGGGATCTATGGCTACACCTTC
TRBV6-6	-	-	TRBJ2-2	CATNFFPERTGELFF	TGTGCCACCAATTTTTTTCCAGAACGCACCGGGGAGCTGTTTTTT
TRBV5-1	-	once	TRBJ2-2	CASSLDPTGELFF	TGCGCCAGCAGCTTGGATCCTACCGGGGAGCTGTTTTTT
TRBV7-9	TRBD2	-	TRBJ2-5	CASSFPSGDLQETQYF	TGTGCCAGCAGCTTCCCTAGCGGAGATCTCCAAGAGACCCAGTACTTC
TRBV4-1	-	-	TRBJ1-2	CASSQGGGYTF	TGCGCCAGCAGTCAGGGAGGTGGCTACACCTTC
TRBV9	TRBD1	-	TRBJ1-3	CASSERTGPYSGNTIYF	TGTGCCAGCAGCGAAAGGACAGGCCCTTACTCTGGAAACACCATATATTTT
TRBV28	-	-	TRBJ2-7	CASSLPRQDEQYF	TGTGCCAGCAGTCTCCCCAGACAGGACGAGCAGTACTTC
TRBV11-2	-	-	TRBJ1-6	CASSLVPGSRDNSPLHF	TGTGCCAGCAGCTTAGTCCCGGGATCTCGAGATAATTCACCCCTCCACTTT
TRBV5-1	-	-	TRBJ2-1	CASRLGGDNEQFF	TGCGCCAGCAGGTTAGGAGGGGACAATGAGCAGTTCTTC
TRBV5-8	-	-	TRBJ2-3	CASSLTGTSLTDTQYF	TGTGCCAGCAGCTTAACCGGGACATCACTCACAGATACGCAGTATTTT
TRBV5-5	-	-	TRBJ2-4	CASSLVGLTNIQYF	TGTGCCAGCAGCTTGGTGGGACTCACTAACATTCAGTACTTC
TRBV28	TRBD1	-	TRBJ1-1	CASKGTDNTEAFF	TGTGCCAGCAAAGGGACAGACAACACTGAAGCTTTCTTT
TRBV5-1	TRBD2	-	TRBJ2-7	CASSLGGPPYEQYF	TGCGCCAGCAGCCTGGGAGGGCCCCCCTACGAGCAGTACTTC
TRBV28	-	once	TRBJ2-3	CATTSPSTDTQYF	TGTGCCACGACTAGTCCTAGCACAGATACGCAGTATTTT
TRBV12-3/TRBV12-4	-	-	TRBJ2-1	CASSFSPEQFF	TGTGCCAGCAGTTTTTCTCCTGAGCAGTTCTTC
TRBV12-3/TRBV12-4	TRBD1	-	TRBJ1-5	CASSFQGVLQHF	TGTGCCAGCAGTTTTCAGGGGGTCCTCCAGCATTTT
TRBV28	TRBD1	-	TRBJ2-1	CASSNSGTGSKEQFF	TGTGCCAGCAGCAACTCCGGGACAGGATCGAAAGAGCAGTTCTTC
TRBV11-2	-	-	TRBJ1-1	CASSQHIMNTEAFF	TGTGCCAGCAGCCAACACATCATGAACACTGAAGCTTTCTTT
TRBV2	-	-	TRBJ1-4	CASSEPGHRQKLFF	TGTGCCAGCAGTGAGCCGGGACACCGGCAGAAACTGTTTTTT
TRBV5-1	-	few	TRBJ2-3	CASSTGIPLALVTDTQYF	TGCGCCAGCAGCACTGGTATACCTCTAGCCCTAGTCACAGATACGCAGTATTTT
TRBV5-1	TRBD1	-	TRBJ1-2	CASSLAYEGAQGGYTF	TGCGCCAGCAGCTTGGCCTACGAGGGGGCACAGGGTGGCTACACCTTC
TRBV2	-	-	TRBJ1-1	CASLKGTAEAFF	TGTGCCAGCCTTAAAGGAACAGCTGAAGCTTTCTTT
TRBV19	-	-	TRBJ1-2	CASSNQWRPNYGYTF	TGTGCCAGTAGTAACCAGTGGAGGCCGAACTATGGCTACACCTTC
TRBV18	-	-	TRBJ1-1	CASSPFQPSGGGTEAFF	TGTGCCAGCTCACCCTTTCAACCGTCGGGCGGAGGCACTGAAGCTTTCTTT
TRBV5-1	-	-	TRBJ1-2	CASSLQVGGNYGYTF	TGCGCCAGCAGCCTGCAGGTAGGAGGTAACTATGGCTACACCTTC
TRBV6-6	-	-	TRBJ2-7	CASSYPSRGYEQYF	TGTGCCAGCAGTTACCCCTCCAGGGGCTACGAGCAGTACTTC
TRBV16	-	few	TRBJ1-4	CASSFGRGRVATNEKLFF	TGTGCCAGCTCCTTCGGCAGGGGACGAGTTGCAACTAATGAAAAACTGTTTTTT
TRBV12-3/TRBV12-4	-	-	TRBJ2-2	CASSYSVTGELFF	TGTGCCAGCAGTTACAGTGTAACCGGGGAGCTGTTTTTT
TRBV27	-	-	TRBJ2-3	CASSRRQTTDTQYF	TGTGCCAGCAGTCGTAGACAGACCACAGATACGCAGTATTTT
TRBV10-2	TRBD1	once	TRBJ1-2	CASSGGLDRGYGYTF	TGCGCCAGCAGTGGGGGGCTCGACAGGGGATATGGCTACACCTTC
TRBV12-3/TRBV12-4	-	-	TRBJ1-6	CASSFRGSAPLHF	TGTGCCAGCAGTTTTCGAGGCTCGGCACCCCTCCACTTT
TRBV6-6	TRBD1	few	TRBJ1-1	CASSYGTGWNTEAFF	TGTGCCAGCAGTTACGGGACAGGGTGGAACACTGAAGCTTTCTTT
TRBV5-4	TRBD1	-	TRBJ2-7	CASGFGTGGHGEQYF	TGTGCCAGCGGGTTCGGGACAGGGGGTCACGGCGAGCAGTACTTC
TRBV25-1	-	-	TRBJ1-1	CASDPGVHTEAFF	TGTGCCAGCGACCCGGGGGTGCACACTGAAGCTTTCTTT
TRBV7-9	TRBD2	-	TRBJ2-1	CASSFFLTWTSGYNEQFF	TGTGCCAGCAGCTTCTTTCTTACTTGGACTAGCGGATACAATGAGCAGTTCTTC
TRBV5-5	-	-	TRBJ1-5	CASSAYNQPQHF	TGTGCCAGCAGCGCCTACAATCAGCCCCAGCATTTT
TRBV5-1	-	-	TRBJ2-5	CASSLLVGAIETQYF	TGCGCCAGCAGCTTGTTGGTAGGGGCGATAGAGACCCAGTACTTC
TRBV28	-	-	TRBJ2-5	CASRRPPQETQYF	TGTGCCAGCAGGCGGCCTCCCCAAGAGACCCAGTACTTC
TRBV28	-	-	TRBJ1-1	CASSLPDGHEAFF	TGTGCCAGCAGTTTACCGGACGGACATGAAGCTTTCTTT
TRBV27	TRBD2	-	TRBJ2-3	CASSSPTSGKTDTQYF	TGTGCCAGCAGTTCTCCGACTAGCGGGAAAACAGATACGCAGTATTTT
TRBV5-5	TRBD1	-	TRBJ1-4	CASRQSGTGGEKLFF	TGTGCCAGCAGACAGAGCGGGACAGGAGGGGAAAAACTGTTTTTT
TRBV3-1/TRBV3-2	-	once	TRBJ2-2	CASSQSANTGELFF	TGTGCCAGCAGCCAATCGGCGAACACCGGGGAGCTGTTTTTT
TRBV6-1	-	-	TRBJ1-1	CASSERGGPTAMNTEAFF	TGTGCCAGCAGTGAAAGGGGGGGGCCAACCGCAATGAACACTGAAGCTTTCTTT
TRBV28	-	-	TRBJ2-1	CASRTGRDNEQFF	TGTGCCAGCAGGACAGGCCGGGACAATGAGCAGTTCTTC
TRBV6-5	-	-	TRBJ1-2	CASSTRAGGNGYTF	TGTGCCAGCAGTACAAGGGCTGGGGGGAATGGCTACACCTTC
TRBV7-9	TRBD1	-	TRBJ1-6	CASSMTGTGGKPLHF	TGTGCCAGCAGCATGACCGGGACAGGGGGCAAACCCCTCCACTTT